This TCR beta chain comes out of a study of T cells in Graves' hyperthyroidism and ophthalmopathy (dated by TCRdb to between 2018 and 2021). For the study in its entirety: Peripheral blood samples were taken at the time of initial diagnosis, prior to any treatment. To identify distinguishing TCR V-J signatures, a discovery cohort of roughly 100 patients was used, comprising some 45 with Graves' ophthalmopathy and some 60 with stable Graves' hyperthyroidism. Prospective prediction of ophthalmopathy was tested in an independent validation cohort consisting of under 20 hyperthyroidism patients and more than 15 patients who later progressed to ophthalmopathy. The 95 to 100 discovery patients were divided at random into training and test sets in a 7:3 ratio. Thyroid tissue and blood T-cell repertoires from six Graves' hyperthyroidism patients were also compared in the study. Once sampling was done, hyperthyroidism patients were given methimazole at a starting dose of 30 mg daily, whereas ophthalmopathy patients were given high-dose intravenous methylprednisolone. According to the paper, TCR Vbeta CDR3 sequencing was carried out on about 140 peripheral blood samples, which came from 40 to 45 ophthalmopathy, 75 or so hyperthyroidism and about 17 progressor patients. On the study overall, not on this receptor specifically: A model built on a 13 V-J signature distinguished ophthalmopathy from stable hyperthyroidism, reaching 85% to 90% sensitivity and 81.08% specificity in cross-validation and 80%/75% in testing. No statistical method was used to fix the sample size in advance, and group allocation was not hidden from the investigators. Most expanded thyroid clonotypes (frequency above 0.001) were also detected in blood, suggesting blood repertoires may reflect thyroid immune responses. In validation, the model predicted progression to ophthalmopathy with over 60% sensitivity and over 72% specificity, a median of 6.5 months before onset.

After removal of 3 bases from V and 6 bases from J, the junction retains 19 bases not matched to a gene. The cysteine opens and the phenylalanine closes a CDR3 of 18 amino acids. CDR3 DNA is the only sequence kept; it has 54 bases, read in frame from the first base. In the germline V gene, CDR1 corresponds to SQVTM and CDR2 to ANQGSEA. This clonotype was counted a few times. Its cognate antigen has yet to be identified. One base away there is no much larger clone; base qualities are not given. Ophthalmopathy patients had moderately to severely active disease, with a Clinical Activity Score of 3 or more, a NOSPECS grade of 4 or more, and a disease duration of less than 3 months. Exclusion was applied to patients with uncontrolled infections, other autoimmune diseases, pregnancy or lactation. Diagnoses were based on clinical symptoms, serum thyroxine and TRAb, thyroid ultrasound and orbital computed tomography. Ficoll-Paque density gradient centrifugation was used to isolate PBMCs from around 10 ml of fresh peripheral blood. Trizol reagent was used to extract total RNA, and RNA quality was then checked on an Agilent 2100 Bioanalyzer.

The TCR beta CDR3 regions were amplified from the RNA transcripts. The first round of RT-PCR for the TCR CDR3 was performed with the HTBI primer set and the Qiagen OneStep RT-PCR kit. A second multiplex PCR round built the libraries, followed by size selection and purification. Sequencing of the libraries was done on an Illumina HiSeq2000 using paired-end 100 bp reads. The study's processing was this. SOAPnuke was used to process the raw data, with reads discarded if the reads contained adapters or uncalled bases, had a mean Phred below 15, or lacked an exact constant-primer or identifier match. High-quality paired reads were merged with COPE v1.2.5, and unique nucleotide sequences were defined as clonotypes. MiTCR v1.1 was used to align the clonotypes against IMGT TRBV, TRBD and TRBJ reference segments. The analysis included only V-J combinations with a frequency above 0.0001, which together covered over 98% of the repertoires. A TCS score was defined as the ratio of F50 (clonal expansion) to E x V (chaos), with BLOSUM62-based TCRdist applied between CDR3 peptides within each V-J. Welch's t-statistics and random forest reduced around 510 V-J features to under 15, which were used in a naive Bayes classifier (R e1071). TCRdb's own reprocessing of the public reads used fastp at Q25 and MiXCR and kept productive beta chains. Rows with a matching CDR3 protein are joined into one entry that keeps the most common DNA and genes. The V and J calls follow TCRdb's processing rather than the paper's. In all, the sample holds about 400,000 distinct CDR3 sequences, and about 14% of those were seen once. The leading ten clones occupy 15% to 20% of the sample.

The receptor was isolated from a woman aged 25 to 39 with Graves' ophthalmopathy. The material sequenced was blood. The sequence is built from TRBV29-1 and TRBJ2-7, and TRBD2 matches 11 of the central bases. The nucleotides read TGCAGCGTTGACTTACTAGCGGGGGAGAGATTTATTTTTCGCGAGCAGTACTTC. Its translation reads: CSVDLLAGERFIFREQYF.